This T cell receptor beta chain was identified during a study of shared clonotypes between healthy human individuals. In regard to this clone: What it binds is not known.

Germline V gene sequence: CDR1 MNHEY, CDR2 SMNVEV (reference sequence). The CDR3 loop spans 13 amino acids. The V and J ends lost 3 bases and 5 bases respectively, with 10 bases between them. Sequencing was performed with immunoSEQ multiplex PCR; in TCRdb, only in-frame clones are kept and a portion is missing. The data hold a few million clones, with about 90% observed a single time. Study-wide results and caveats: Rarefaction demonstrated incomplete sorted-subset sequencing despite large depth. When naive CD4 clonotypes were compared across several donors, around 4.6% were shared.

The sequenced sample consisted of naive CD4+ T cells from PBMCs. Noted subset: CD45RA+ positively selected. V and J are TRBV27 and TRBJ1-2, with no clear D. This receptor was identified in a man between 18 and 35 years old in good health. Some clones in this sample may be carry-over from other donors' samples. The chain's CDR3 is CASSFMENYGYTF. CDR3 coding DNA: TGTGCCAGCAGTTTTATGGAAAATTATGGCTACACCTTC.